This T cell receptor (beta chain) was obtained from a study of shared T cell receptors in the human thymus. Produced via immunoSEQ multiplex PCR; TCRdb's table is partial and in-frame only. Among around 730,000 clones listed, roughly 85% were seen once. CDR1 is MNHEY, CDR2 SMNVEV, per germline (reference sequence). Trimming cost V 4 bases and J 5 bases; bases outside gene matches: 8. This CDR3 is built from 16 residues. This same sample was also taken into another study, of human thymus T cells. From that second work: The donors were infants in Finland with congenital heart defects, otherwise immunologically healthy. Resections from corrective heart surgery provided thymus tissue. Thymic TCR repertoires of unrelated people reportedly overlapped highly.

The receptor comes from a girl less than two years old with a congenital heart defect. The chain recombines TRBV27 with TRBJ2-3, with TRBD2 identical over 11 bases. The sample was thymocytes. CDR3 sequence: CASSYLAGGPLDTQYF. The CDR3 nucleotides read TGTGCCAGCAGTTATTTAGCGGGGGGGCCGCTAGATACGCAGTATTTT.